A single sample is the source of the 15 T cell receptor beta chains below, sequenced in a study of cytomegalovirus exposure and HLA in healthy donors. Use of 60 Vbeta and 13 Jbeta primers characterized the PCR. The protocol was immunoSEQ multiplex PCR, while the TCRdb copy is restricted to in-frame clones and leaves out a portion. Of roughly 120,000 clones detected, roughly 63% appear once; the ten largest clones hold 9% to 10%. What was sequenced was PBMCs. The source is a middle-aged man in good health and CMV-seropositive.

The chain employs TRBV19 and TRBJ1-1, with 7 bases aligning to TRBD1. V gave up 3 bases and J gave up 0 bases; unmatched junction bases: 13. The germline gives CDR1 LNHDA, CDR2 SQIVND (reference sequence). There are 18 residues in the CDR3. CDR3 in amino acids: CASSIGPPPGQLNTEAFF. The DNA of the CDR3 is TGTGCCAGTAGTATTGGCCCCCCTCCGGGACAGCTGAACACTGAAGCTTTCTTT.

The chain employs TRBV5-1 and TRBJ1-2; 7 bases match TRBD1. V was clipped by 1 base and J by 4 bases; unmatched bases: 19. Germline loops: CDR1 SGHRS, CDR2 YFSETQ. This CDR3 is 19 amino acids long. CDR3 bases: TGCGCCAGCAGCTTGATTCTCGGCTCCACGGGACAGCCATCCTATGGCTACACCTTC. The encoded protein is CASSLILGSTGQPSYGYTF.

The chain joins TRBV15 to TRBJ2-4, with D possibly matching TRBD1 (5 bases). Per germline, CDR1 LNHNV and CDR2 YYDKDF (reference sequence). V was cut by 0 bases and J by 6 bases, with 12 bases left in between. The CDR3 has 15 amino acids. CDR3 in amino acids: CATSRDWQGGNIQYF. CDR3 coding DNA: TGTGCCACCAGCAGAGATTGGCAGGGTGGAAACATTCAGTACTTC.

The chain joins TRBV4-1 to TRBJ1-2; TRBD1 aligns across 7 bases. Germline V gene lookup returns CDR1 MGHRA and CDR2 YSYEKL. The CDR3 extends over 12 amino acids. V gave up 4 bases and J gave up 4 bases; unmatched junction bases: 0. DNA for the CDR3: TGCGCCAGCAGCCGACAGGGCTATGGCTACACCTTC. This sequence encodes CASSRQGYGYTF.

The chain has TRBV19 and TRBJ2-7, with D unresolved. The length of the CDR3 is 15 residues. V lost 5 bases and J 0 bases, leaving 14 bases between the germline ends. Germline assignment: CDR1 LNHDA and CDR2 SQIVND (reference sequence). CDR3 sequence reads: CASSLAISLSYEQYF. CDR3 nucleotide sequence: TGTGCCAGTAGTTTGGCAATTTCCCTCTCCTACGAGCAGTACTTC.

The CDR3: CASSSRNREEAFF. The CDR3 nucleotides read TGTGCCAGCAGCTCCCGGAACAGGGAGGAAGCTTTCTTT. The chain joins TRBV7-3 to TRBJ1-1; D may be TRBD1 (6 bases). Trimming stripped 4 bases from V and 8 bases from J, with 14 bases between. The CDR3 has 13 amino acids. Germline assignment: CDR1 SGHTA and CDR2 FQGTGA.

This chain connects TRBV7-2 to TRBJ2-2, with D maybe TRBD2 (6 bases). Germline V gives CDR1 SGHTA, CDR2 FQGNSA. Trimming left V 1 base short and J 0 bases short, with 9 bases between. The length of the CDR3 is 16 residues. The CDR3 region has the DNA TGTGCCAGCAGCTTAGTAGGGAGGACGAACACCGGGGAGCTGTTTTTT. Translating gives CASSLVGRTNTGELFF.

The chain carries TRBV6-6 and TRBJ2-3; D gene uncertain. The CDR3 runs to 15 residues. Germline CDR1 is MNHNY and CDR2 is SVGAGI (reference sequence). The V end was cut by 6 bases, the J end by 0 bases, with 13 bases between. The chain's CDR3 is CASSPVRSSTDTQYF. In DNA form, the CDR3 reads TGTGCCAGCAGCCCCGTTAGATCTAGCACAGATACGCAGTATTTT.

The rearrangement links TRBV28 to TRBJ2-2; D is unclear. The CDR3 covers 13 residues. Germline-derived CDR1 and CDR2 are MDHEN and SYDVKM. V gave up 3 bases and J gave up 5 bases, with 7 bases separating them. CDR3 loop: CASSLFMTGELFF. As DNA, the CDR3 is TGTGCCAGCAGTTTGTTTATGACCGGGGAGCTGTTTTTT.

V gene TRBV7-8 combines with J gene TRBJ1-2, with 9 bases identical to TRBD1. Germline trimming cut 2 bases from V and 4 bases from J; bases unmatched to any gene: 14. Germline CDR1 is SGHVS and CDR2 is FQNEAQ. CDR3 length: 18 residues. Written as DNA, the CDR3 is TGTGCCAGCAGCTTATTACCCGGGACAGGGTTCGAAGGCTATGGCTACACCTTC. It yields the protein CASSLLPGTGFEGYGYTF.

J is TRBJ1-5 and V is TRBV5-1; weak D call: TRBD1 (5 bases). There are 16 residues in the CDR3. The germline V gene has CDR1 SGHRS and CDR2 YFSETQ. Trimming took 4 bases from V and 4 from J, leaving 18 bases between them. The DNA for the CDR3 is TGCGCCAGCAGCATACCTGCCAGGGTTTCGAATCAGCCCCAGCATTTT. It is translated as CASSIPARVSNQPQHF. The full variable domain, rest sourced from reference TRBV5-1 and TRBJ1-5, is KAGVTQTPRYLIKTRGQQVTLSCSPISGHRSVSWYQQTPGQGLQFLFEYFSETQRNKGNFPGRFSGRQFSNSRSEMNVSTLELGDSALYLCASSIPARVSNQPQHFGDGTRLSIL.

J is TRBJ2-7 and V is TRBV28, with D hard to call. This CDR3 has 13 residues. With 3 bases removed from V and 2 bases from J, the gap between germline ends came to 8 bases. CDR1 and CDR2 (germline): MDHEN, SYDVKM. The CDR3: CASSLSTTYEQYF. The DNA for the CDR3 is TGTGCCAGCAGTTTGTCTACCACCTACGAGCAGTACTTC.

This clone was observed a single time. V usage is TRBV9 and J usage is TRBJ2-1, with TRBD2 matching over 8 bases. Germline trimming cut 4 bases from V and 3 bases from J; bases unmatched to any gene: 12. Germline V gives CDR1 SGDLS, CDR2 YYNGEE. CDR3 length: 17 amino acids. The CDR3 region has the DNA TGTGCCAGCAGCATAAGGGTACAGAGCGGGGGCTACAATGAGCAGTTCTTC. This translates into CASSIRVQSGGYNEQFF.

This clone appeared a single time. V gene TRBV18 combines with J gene TRBJ2-5, with D possibly matching TRBD2 (6 bases). Between the trimmed V and J ends, which lost 1 base and 5 bases, there was a span of 8 bases. Looked up from germline, CDR1 is KGHSH and CDR2 is LQKENI. The CDR3 consists of 13 residues. CDR3 bases: TGTGCCAGCTCACCACAGGAGGGGGAGACCCAGTACTTC. Residues: CASSPQEGETQYF.

V is TRBV28 and J is TRBJ2-7, with 8 bases that match TRBD2. With V trimmed by 3 bases and J by 3 bases, 4 bases remained unmatched. Germline loops: CDR1 MDHEN, CDR2 SYDVKM. The CDR3 length is 14 residues. The CDR3 region is CASSFSGGNYEQYF. DNA for the CDR3: TGTGCCAGCAGTTTCTCGGGAGGGAACTACGAGCAGTACTTC.